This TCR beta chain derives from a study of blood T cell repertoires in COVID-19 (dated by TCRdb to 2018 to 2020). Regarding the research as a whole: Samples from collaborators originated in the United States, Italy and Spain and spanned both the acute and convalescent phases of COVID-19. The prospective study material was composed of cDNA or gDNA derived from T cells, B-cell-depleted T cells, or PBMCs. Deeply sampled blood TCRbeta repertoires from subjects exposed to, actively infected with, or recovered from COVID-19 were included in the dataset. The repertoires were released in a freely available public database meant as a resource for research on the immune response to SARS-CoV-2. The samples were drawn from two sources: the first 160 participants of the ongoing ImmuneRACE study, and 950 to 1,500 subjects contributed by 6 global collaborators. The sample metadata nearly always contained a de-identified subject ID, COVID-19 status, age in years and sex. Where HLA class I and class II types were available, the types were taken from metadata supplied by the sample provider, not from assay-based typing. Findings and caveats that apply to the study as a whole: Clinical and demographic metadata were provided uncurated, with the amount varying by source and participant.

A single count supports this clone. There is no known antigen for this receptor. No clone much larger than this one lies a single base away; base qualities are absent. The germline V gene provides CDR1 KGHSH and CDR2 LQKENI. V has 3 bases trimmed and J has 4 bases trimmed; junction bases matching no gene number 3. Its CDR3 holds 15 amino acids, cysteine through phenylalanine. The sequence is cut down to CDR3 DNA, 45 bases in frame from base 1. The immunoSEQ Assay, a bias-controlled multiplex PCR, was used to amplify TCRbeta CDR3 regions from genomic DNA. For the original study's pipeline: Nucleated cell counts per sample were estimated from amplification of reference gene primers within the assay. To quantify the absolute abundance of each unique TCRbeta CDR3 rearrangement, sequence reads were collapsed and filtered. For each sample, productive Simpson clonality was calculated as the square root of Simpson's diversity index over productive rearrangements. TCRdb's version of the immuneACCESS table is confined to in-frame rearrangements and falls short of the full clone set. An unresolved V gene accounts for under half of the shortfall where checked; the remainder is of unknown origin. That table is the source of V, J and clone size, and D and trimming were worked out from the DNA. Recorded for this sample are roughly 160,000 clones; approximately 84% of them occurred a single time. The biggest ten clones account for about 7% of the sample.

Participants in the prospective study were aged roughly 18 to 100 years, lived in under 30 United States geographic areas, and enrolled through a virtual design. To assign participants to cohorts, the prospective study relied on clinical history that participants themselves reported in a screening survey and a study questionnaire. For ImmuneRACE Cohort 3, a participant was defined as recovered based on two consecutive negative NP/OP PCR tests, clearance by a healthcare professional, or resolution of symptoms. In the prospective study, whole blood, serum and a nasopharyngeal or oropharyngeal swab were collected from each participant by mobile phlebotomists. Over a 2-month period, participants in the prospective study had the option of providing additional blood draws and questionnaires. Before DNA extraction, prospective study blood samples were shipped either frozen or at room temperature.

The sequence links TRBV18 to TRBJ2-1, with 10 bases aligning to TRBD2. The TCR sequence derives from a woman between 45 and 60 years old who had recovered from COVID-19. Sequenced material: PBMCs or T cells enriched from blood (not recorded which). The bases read TGTGCCAGCTCACCGGGGACTAGCGAATACAATGAGCAGTTCTTC. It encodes CASSPGTSEYNEQFF.